This TCR beta chain was identified in a study of shared clonotypes between healthy human individuals (dated by TCRdb to the early 2020s). Concerning the study at large: Two women and a few men aged 18 to 49 years were included in the cohort. For each donor, CD4 naive and CD4 memory were each given three plates, CD8 naive was given two plates, and CD8 memory was given one plate. The study deeply sequenced blood TCR repertoires of about 5 healthy adults to estimate repertoire size and the extent of clonotype sharing between individuals. Different laboratories and diverse techniques were used to prepare libraries and sequence TCR repertoires, to increase sequencing depth and limit assay-specific biases. Leukapheresis yielded between about 0.8 and 9.5 billion PBMCs per donor.

About this clone itself: Its antigen is unknown. Within one base of it there is no much larger clone, and no base qualities were kept.

Using the deep immunoSEQ assay, TCR CDR3 regions were amplified from genomic DNA by multiplex PCR. For each cell subset, the extracted genomic DNA was distributed evenly across all wells of several immunoSEQ 96-well plates, and each plate served as one replicate. For sorted subsets, around 200 ng genomic DNA, equal to some 28,000 T cell genomes, was loaded into each replicate PCR. Purified libraries were quantified with a Qubit 3.0 fluorometer, sized on a Bioanalyzer 2100, and re-quantified with the KAPA Library Quantification kit. Every immunoSEQ 96-well plate was sequenced on a separate single-read 150-cycle Illumina NextSeq 550 flow cell. The study's processing was this. Because the immunoSEQ output held only junctional sequences and lacked quality scores, the filtering could not match the filtering applied to full-length reads. Sequences were annotated with PyIR, a Python wrapper for IgBLAST v1.9, using IMGT germline references to assign V/J genes and CDR3. Reads were filtered out if the reads had weak V/J assignments (E-value above 1e-6), no CDR3, stop codons, out-of-frame junctions, or ambiguous translated residues. V3J clonotypes were defined as sequences sharing an identical inferred V gene, J gene, and CDR3 amino acid sequence. To compute the percentage overlap between repertoires, the number of shared unique clonotypes was divided by the size of the smaller repertoire. Richness of each repertoire was evaluated using RTK rarefaction, the Chao1 estimator, and Recon v2.1 estimates of unobserved clonotypes. Generation probabilities were computed with OLGA for all TCRbeta clonotypes obtained by the gDNA method from several donors. TCRdb stores this immuneACCESS table with in-frame sequences only. Part of the clones is absent; in the studies checked, under half of the shortfall reflects unresolved V genes, and no reason is known for the rest. That table gives V, J and clone size, and the DNA gave D and trimming. This sample lists millions of clones; over 90% were detected once. The ten biggest clones cover approximately 0.4% of the sample.

Study-wide conclusions, independent of this receptor: Rarefaction of sorted-subset datasets indicated incomplete sequencing despite the large sequencing depth. About 5% of naive CD4, around 3.5% of naive CD8, roughly 2.4% of memory CD4, and 0.4% of memory CD8 clonotypes were shared across several donors. Only blood was sampled, and tissue TCR repertoires likely differ from those in blood. Estimated clonotype richness was generally larger for naive than for memory subsets. Pairwise subsampling led to the expectation that sequencing depth would affect the degree of clonotype sharing among donors. Because the study included a small number of donors, the genetic and exposure-history diversity represented was limited. Clonotypes shared by all four sorted-subset donors showed higher generation probabilities than non-shared clonotypes.

The donors were healthy, HIV-negative adults with no recently reported acute infections or vaccinations. All donors were Caucasian adults living in Nashville, Tennessee, USA. Magnetic negative selection was used to enrich CD4+ T cells, after which naive cells were positively selected on CD45RA and the negative fraction became the memory subset. Blood was collected by leukapheresis, and PBMCs were isolated by Ficoll-Histopaque density gradient centrifugation and then cryopreserved in liquid nitrogen vapor phase. Analytical flow cytometry was used to check the purity and quantity of each magnetically sorted T cell population. Genomic DNA was isolated from each sorted fraction and quantified by UV absorbance on a Nanodrop 2000c. The origin of this receptor is a man aged 18 to 29 in good health. Some clones in this sample may be carry-over from other donors' samples. The specimen sequenced was naive CD4+ T cells from PBMCs. The sample's cell subset or site label is to be understood as: CD45RA+ positively selected.

CDR3 reads: CASRLNPRGLYEQYF. DNA sequence: TGTGCCAGCAGGCTCAATCCCAGGGGGCTCTACGAGCAGTACTTC. The chain is encoded by TRBV6-5 joined to TRBJ2-7; 8 central bases correspond to TRBD1. The CDR3 contains 15 residues, cysteine and phenylalanine counted. The entry retains the CDR3 DNA only, 45 bases that are in frame from base 1. CDR1 and CDR2 are read off the germline V gene as MNHEY and SVGAGI. V is pruned by 6 bases and J by 3 bases, leaving 10 bases of the junction without a gene match.